These 30 T cell receptor beta chains were sequenced from one sample in a study of shared clonotypes between healthy human individuals. Sequencing was performed with immunoSEQ multiplex PCR; in TCRdb, only in-frame clones are kept and a portion is missing. The sample carries some 2.4 million clones, roughly 93% recorded once. The sequencing input was naive CD4+ T cells from PBMCs. Subset described: CD45RA+ positively selected. Receptors were obtained from a man between 18 and 29 years old in good health. Some clones in this sample may be carry-over from other donors' samples.

V usage is TRBV7-9 and J usage is TRBJ1-3, with D uncertain. This CDR3 has 15 residues. V lost 1 base and J lost 2, with 9 bases in between. In germline, CDR1 is SEHNR, CDR2 FQNEAQ (reference sequence). The CDR3 region has the DNA TGTGCCAGCAGCTTAGAAACGGCCGCTGGAAACACCATATATTTT. This translates into CASSLETAAGNTIYF.

V usage is TRBV9 and J usage is TRBJ2-3; 7 bases match TRBD2. Per the germline V gene, CDR1 is SGDLS and CDR2 is YYNGEE. With V trimmed by 1 base and J by 1 base, 6 bases remained unmatched. There are 16 residues in the CDR3. In nucleotides, the CDR3 is TGTGCCAGCAGCGTATCCCCGGGGGGACGCACAGATACGCAGTATTTT. This sequence encodes CASSVSPGGRTDTQYF.

DNA for the CDR3: TGTGCCAGCAGCCCTCAGGGGTCAAGGGCGAACACTGAAGCTTTCTTT. As protein: CASSPQGSRANTEAFF. The chain combines TRBV7-9 with TRBJ1-1; weak D call: TRBD1 (6 bases). The CDR3 is 16 amino acids. Germline assignment: CDR1 SEHNR and CDR2 FQNEAQ (reference sequence). V was shortened by 5 bases and J by 1 base, with 17 bases between the two germline ends.

With respect to this clone: Within the sample, other DNA sequences also encode this same CDR3. The V gene is TRBV9, the J gene TRBJ2-1, with 7 bases matching TRBD2. This CDR3 is 15 amino acids long. Unmatched junction bases numbered 1, after V lost 1 base and J lost 0 bases. CDR1 SGDLS and CDR2 YYNGEE come from the germline V gene. The CDR3 sequence is CASSVTGGSYNEQFF. CDR3 nucleotides: TGTGCCAGCAGCGTAACGGGAGGCTCCTACAATGAGCAGTTCTTC.

The chain has TRBV28 and TRBJ1-2, with D tentatively TRBD1 (6 bases). The V and J ends lost 4 bases and 8 bases respectively, with 17 bases between them. The germline CDR1 and CDR2 sequences are MDHEN and SYDVKM. CDR3 size: 14 residues. The CDR3 DNA reads as TGTGCCAGCAGTTCGGACAGAGGGCTCGGAGGCTACACCTTC. As protein: CASSSDRGLGGYTF.

The chain links TRBV19 to TRBJ1-3; 9 nucleotides agree with TRBD1. With V trimmed by 6 bases and J by 2 bases, 11 bases remained unmatched. The CDR3 loop spans 17 amino acids. Per the germline V gene, CDR1 is LNHDA and CDR2 is SQIVND (reference sequence). CDR3 residues: CASRTGTGLRPGNTIYF. CDR3 bases: TGTGCCAGTAGGACCGGGACAGGGCTTCGTCCTGGAAACACCATATATTTT.

This clone was seen only once. V usage is TRBV4-1 and J usage is TRBJ2-1; weak D call: TRBD2 (6 bases). With 6 bases removed from V and 5 bases from J, the gap between germline ends came to 17 bases. The germline CDR1 and CDR2 sequences are MGHRA and YSYEKL. This CDR3 spans 15 amino acids. CDR3 sequence reads: CASRATSRGNNEQFF. DNA of the CDR3: TGCGCCAGCAGGGCTACTAGCAGAGGGAACAATGAGCAGTTCTTC.

The J gene is TRBJ1-1, the V gene TRBV4-1; D gene unclear. This CDR3 has 16 residues. In germline, CDR1 is MGHRA, CDR2 YSYEKL. The V and J ends lost 4 bases and 0 bases respectively, with 15 bases between them. CDR3 region: CASSRVGVVMNTEAFF. The CDR3 bases are TGCGCCAGCAGCCGAGTTGGGGTCGTAATGAACACTGAAGCTTTCTTT.

The chain uses TRBV18 and TRBJ1-5; D is possibly TRBD1 (6 bases). Germline V gives CDR1 KGHSH, CDR2 LQKENI. The CDR3 length is 15 residues. V lost 4 bases and J lost 0, with 10 bases in between. This chain's CDR3 is CASSLTGNSNQPQHF. CDR3 DNA: TGTGCCAGCTCACTTACAGGGAATAGCAATCAGCCCCAGCATTTT.

This rearrangement joins TRBV27 to TRBJ2-5; TRBD2 might be the D (5 bases). V was shortened by 2 bases and J by 3 bases, with 19 bases between the two germline ends. This CDR3 contains 17 residues. Germline lookup yields CDR1 MNHEY and CDR2 SMNVEV (reference sequence). CDR3 nucleotide sequence: TGTGCCAGCAGTTTAGGTCGGGGAGACTTCCCAAAAGAGACCCAGTACTTC. It codes for CASSLGRGDFPKETQYF.

This clone was recorded only once. This chain connects TRBV27 to TRBJ1-2, with 8 bases matching TRBD1. Germline values: CDR1 MNHEY, CDR2 SMNVEV (reference sequence). CDR3 size: 14 residues. Trimming cost V 2 bases and J 7 bases; bases outside gene matches: 6. DNA of the CDR3: TGTGCCAGCAGTTTACAGGGGGCGCGGGGTGGCTACACCTTC. Translated, it gives CASSLQGARGGYTF.

This clone is a singleton in its sample. This chain connects TRBV19 to TRBJ2-4, with TRBD2 identical over 7 bases. CDR1 and CDR2 (germline): LNHDA, SQIVND (reference sequence). There are 14 residues in the CDR3. The J segment lost 8 bases and the V segment lost 6 bases, leaving 10 bases of the junction unmatched. The CDR3 loop is CASRLGGKRDIQYF. CDR3 bases: TGTGCCAGTAGGTTGGGGGGGAAAAGGGACATTCAGTACTTC. The full variable domain, completed using reference TRBV19 and TRBJ2-4, is DGGITQSPKYLFRKEGQNVTLSCEQNLNHDAMYWYRQDPGQGLRLIYYSQIVNDFQKGDIAEGYSVSREKKESFPLTVTSAQKNPTAFYLCASRLGGKRDIQYFGAGTRLSVL.

Only one count was recorded for this clone. This chain uses TRBV27 with TRBJ2-6, with D unresolved. Trimming stripped 2 bases from V and 9 bases from J, with 11 bases between. The CDR3 has 14 residues. Germline CDR1 is MNHEY and CDR2 is SMNVEV (reference sequence). In DNA, the CDR3 is TGTGCCAGCAGTTTACCCTTTCTGGTCAACGTCCTGACTTTC. This encodes CASSLPFLVNVLTF.

V is TRBV5-4 and J is TRBJ2-3; TRBD2 agrees at 12 bases. CDR3 size: 18 residues. Germline CDR1 SGHNT, CDR2 YYREEE (reference sequence). Trimming took 0 bases from V and 4 from J; bases not matched to a gene: 9. CDR3 amino acids: CASSLASGRAFGSDTQYF. The CDR3 DNA reads TGTGCCAGCAGCTTGGCTAGCGGGAGGGCCTTTGGGTCAGATACGCAGTATTTT.

As for this clone: In the same sample, other DNA sequences code for this CDR3. The rearrangement links TRBV29-1 to TRBJ1-5, with 7 bases identical to TRBD1. Germline V gene lookup returns CDR1 SQVTM and CDR2 ANQGSEA. V shed 7 bases and J 0 bases; nucleotides not matched to a gene: 3. The CDR3 has 13 residues. The CDR3 here is CSARTGSNQPQHF. The CDR3 DNA reads as TGCAGCGCCAGGACAGGTAGCAATCAGCCCCAGCATTTT.

The rearrangement uses TRBV10-3 and TRBJ1-1; no clear D. Germline V CDR1 and CDR2: ENHRY, SYGVKD. V was cut by 6 bases and J by 4 bases, with 18 bases left in between. This CDR3 region has 15 residues. DNA of the CDR3: TGTGCCATCAGAGCCGACCAGATCGTTGGCACTGAAGCTTTCTTT. Encoded protein: CAIRADQIVGTEAFF.

The chain uses TRBV5-6 and TRBJ2-3; D possibly corresponds to TRBD2 (5 bases). Germline V CDR1 and CDR2: SGHDT, YYEEEE. This CDR3 has 17 amino acids. Deletions cut 0 bases from V and 4 bases from J, with 18 bases between. The CDR3 DNA sequence: TGTGCCAGCAGCTTGGTAGGAGGCTCCCGGCGGGCAGATACGCAGTATTTT. It yields the protein CASSLVGGSRRADTQYF.

The chain combines TRBV15 with TRBJ2-3; possibly TRBD2 for D (6 bases). The CDR3 loop spans 18 amino acids. V lost 0 bases and J 2 bases, leaving 18 bases between the germline ends. The V gene's germline CDR1 is LNHNV and CDR2 YYDKDF (reference sequence). In DNA, the CDR3 is TGTGCCACCAGCAGAGATTCTGGAGCGGGTAGGAACACAGATACGCAGTATTTT. As protein: CATSRDSGAGRNTDTQYF.

About this clone itself: The same CDR3 can be traced to other DNA sequences in this sample. The chain combines TRBV5-1 with TRBJ2-1; D possibly corresponds to TRBD1 (5 bases). Looked up from germline, CDR1 is SGHRS and CDR2 is YFSETQ. There are 16 residues in the CDR3. V gave up 0 bases and J gave up 1 base, with 11 bases separating them. CDR3 sequence reads: CASSLAQGSSYNEQFF. Written as DNA, the CDR3 is TGCGCCAGCAGCTTGGCCCAGGGTAGTTCCTACAATGAGCAGTTCTTC.

The chain has TRBV12-5 and TRBJ2-1; 14 nucleotides line up with TRBD2. CDR3 length: 17 amino acids. Germline values: CDR1 LGHNT, CDR2 FRNRAP. Trimming cost V 5 bases and J 8 bases; bases outside gene matches: 11. The CDR3 region has the DNA TGTGCTAGTGGTACCGGGACTAGCGGGAGAGTTTGGTATGAGCAGTTCTTC. Its translation is CASGTGTSGRVWYEQFF.

J is TRBJ2-7 and V is TRBV5-5; weak D call: TRBD1 (6 bases). The CDR3 length is 15 residues. The germline CDR1 and CDR2 sequences are SGHKS and YYEKEE (reference sequence). Trimming took off 4 bases at V and 3 bases at J, with 17 bases between the two ends. The CDR3 sequence: CASSPLFRDNYEQYF. The DNA for the CDR3 is TGTGCCAGCAGCCCCCTCTTCCGGGACAACTACGAGCAGTACTTC.

V and J are TRBV5-1 and TRBJ1-1, with D perhaps TRBD1 (6 bases). The V end was cut by 3 bases, the J end by 6 bases, with 15 bases between. CDR3 length: 14 residues. Looked up from germline, CDR1 is SGHRS and CDR2 is YFSETQ. CDR3 nucleotides: TGCGCCAGCAGCTCAGGCGACAGGCGCGCTGAAGCTTTCTTT. Its translation is CASSSGDRRAEAFF.

V usage is TRBV7-2 and J usage is TRBJ2-3; D tentatively reads TRBD1 or TRBD2 (5 bases each). This CDR3 is built from 16 residues. Germline CDR1 and CDR2: SGHTA and FQGNSA. V was pared by 1 base and J by 0 bases, with 11 bases between. CDR3 nucleotides: TGTGCCAGCAGCTTAGTAGGGACGACGAGCACAGATACGCAGTATTTT. Translation: CASSLVGTTSTDTQYF.

This clone was seen a single time. The chain employs TRBV27 and TRBJ1-1, with D unclear. This CDR3 has 13 amino acids. Trimming cost V 3 bases and J 5 bases, with 10 bases left between them. Per germline, CDR1 MNHEY and CDR2 SMNVEV (reference sequence). The CDR3 reads CASSFRRETEAFF. The CDR3 DNA is TGTGCCAGCAGTTTCCGGAGGGAGACTGAAGCTTTCTTT.

This clone was detected once. The chain couples TRBV5-1 to TRBJ2-7; 8 bases align to TRBD2. With 2 bases clipped from V and 0 bases from J, the junction kept 7 bases outside the gene matches. This CDR3 has 16 amino acids. Germline CDR1 reads SGHRS; CDR2 reads YFSETQ. The CDR3 is CASSLPTGGDSYEQYF. The CDR3 DNA follows: TGCGCCAGCAGCTTACCCACCGGGGGGGACTCCTACGAGCAGTACTTC.

The chain links TRBV11-3 to TRBJ2-5, with a tentative D call TRBD2 (6 bases). From germline, CDR1 is SGHNT and CDR2 YENEEA. This CDR3 is built from 15 residues. Trimming took 5 bases from V and 3 from J, leaving 16 bases between them. For the CDR3, the DNA is TGTGCCAGCAGCCGCGGGGAAGGGTTGGAAGAGACCCAGTACTTC. Encoded protein: CASSRGEGLEETQYF.

V usage is TRBV28 and J usage is TRBJ2-2; 8 bases fit TRBD1. The germline gives CDR1 MDHEN, CDR2 SYDVKM. Trimming took 7 bases from V and 3 from J; bases not matched to a gene: 10. The CDR3 extends over 16 amino acids. The CDR3 nucleotides are TGTGCCAGCAACAGACAGGGGTGGTATGACACCGGGGAGCTGTTTTTT. As protein: CASNRQGWYDTGELFF.

The chain is built from TRBV7-3 and TRBJ1-3; D might be TRBD1 (5 bases). There are 13 residues in the CDR3. Germline CDR1 and CDR2: SGHTA and FQGTGA. V lost 5 bases and J lost 4, with 9 bases in between. CDR3 amino acids: CASSQTAGNTIYF. CDR3 in DNA: TGTGCCAGCAGCCAGACAGCAGGAAACACCATATATTTT.

The chain carries TRBV30 and TRBJ2-1; 14 bases match TRBD2. V was clipped by 2 bases and J by 3 bases; unmatched bases: 3. CDR1 is GTSNPN, CDR2 SVGIG, per germline (reference sequence). The CDR3 consists of 16 residues. For the CDR3, the DNA is TGTGCCTGGAGTCCTGGGACTAGCGGGAGCTACAATGAGCAGTTCTTC. Translated: CAWSPGTSGSYNEQFF.

The V call is TRBV4-1, the J call TRBJ2-1; TRBD2 agrees at 8 bases. Germline CDR1 is MGHRA and CDR2 is YSYEKL. This CDR3 is 16 amino acids long. V shed 1 base and J 4 bases; nucleotides not matched to a gene: 6. As DNA, the CDR3 is TGCGCCAGCAGCCAAGTTGCACTAGCGGCTTACAATGAGCAGTTCTTC. This encodes CASSQVALAAYNEQFF.